The 24 T cell receptor beta chains presented below share a single source sample, sequenced in a study of beta chain features in type 1 diabetes. Study results and caveats: TCRB CDR3s from Type 1 diabetes patients were moderately but significantly shorter in all four CD4+ subsets.

These TCRs' antigens remain unknown. Reverse transcribing all isolated RNA meant expressed TCRB transcripts were sequenced. TCRdb keeps only in-frame clones here, not all; method: immunoSEQ multiplex PCR. Among a few hundred thousand clones listed, roughly 16% were seen once. The source material was naive CD4+ T cells from blood. The receptors were gathered from a man between 25 and 39 years old with type 1 diabetes.

In this sample, this clone turned up a few times. The genes are TRBV9 and TRBJ2-1; TRBD2 aligns across 7 bases. After removal of 3 bases from V and 4 bases from J, the junction contained 7 bases not matched to a gene. CDR1 SGDLS and CDR2 YYNGEE come from the germline V gene. CDR3 length: 15 residues. This CDR3 reads CASSASSGVYNEQFF. The CDR3 DNA sequence: TGTGCCAGCAGCGCCTCTAGCGGCGTTTACAATGAGCAGTTCTTC.

The gene calls are TRBV7-9 and TRBJ2-3; D could derive from TRBD1 or TRBD2 (5 bases each). V was pared by 5 bases and J by 3 bases, with 12 bases between. The germline CDR1 and CDR2 sequences are SEHNR and FQNEAQ (reference sequence). CDR3 length: 14 amino acids. CDR3 amino acids: CASSRDPGTDTQYF. The CDR3 coding sequence is TGTGCCAGCAGCCGGGACCCGGGGACAGATACGCAGTATTTT.

This chain uses TRBV27 with TRBJ2-3; no firm D call. This CDR3 contains 12 residues. The germline gives CDR1 MNHEY, CDR2 SMNVEV (reference sequence). V shed 6 bases and J shed 4 bases, with 8 bases lying between them. The CDR3 sequence is CASRDLPDTQYF. The CDR3 region has the DNA TGTGCCAGCAGAGACCTGCCAGATACGCAGTATTTT.

This clone has only a few counts. The chain recombines TRBV7-2 with TRBJ1-2; D may be TRBD1 (6 bases). The CDR3 runs to 14 residues. Looked up from germline, CDR1 is SGHTA and CDR2 is FQGNSA. V gave up 1 base and J gave up 3 bases, with 9 bases separating them. In nucleotides, the CDR3 is TGTGCCAGCAGCTTAGTAGAGGGGGACTATGGCTACACCTTC. Its protein is CASSLVEGDYGYTF. The full variable domain, with the rest looked up from reference TRBV7-2 and TRBJ1-2, is GAGVSQSPSNKVTEKGKDVELRCDPISGHTALYWYRQSLGQGLEFLIYFQGNSAPDKSGLPSDRFSAERTGGSVSTLTIQRTQQEDSAVYLCASSLVEGDYGYTFGSGTRLTVV.

This sequence joins TRBV9 and TRBJ2-1; 7 bases map to TRBD1. CDR3 length: 14 amino acids. The trim removed 4 bases at V and 7 bases at J, leaving 8 bases unmatched. CDR1 and CDR2 from the germline V gene are SGDLS and YYNGEE. CDR3 protein: CASSSRQGWNEQFF. The CDR3 bases are TGTGCCAGCAGCTCCCGACAGGGATGGAATGAGCAGTTCTTC.

This clone has just a few counts. The CDR3 spells CASSPPDSRIYNEQFF. In DNA form, the CDR3 reads TGTGCCAGCAGCCCCCCGGACTCCCGGATATACAATGAGCAGTTCTTC. The chain recombines TRBV5-4 with TRBJ2-1; weak D call: TRBD2 (5 bases). This CDR3 region has 16 residues. In germline, CDR1 is SGHNT, CDR2 YYREEE (reference sequence). Trimming cost V 4 bases and J 4 bases, with 18 bases left between them.

The CDR3 coding sequence is TGTGCCAGCAACCCGCCTACAAACTCCTACGAGCAGTACTTC. Translating it yields CASNPPTNSYEQYF. The chain joins TRBV6-6 to TRBJ2-7; D uncertain. Germline V gives CDR1 MNHNY, CDR2 SVGAGI (reference sequence). The CDR3 loop spans 14 amino acids. V gave up 7 bases and J gave up 0 bases, with 13 bases separating them.

This rearrangement joins TRBV10-3 to TRBJ1-1, with 8 bases that match TRBD1. CDR1 is ENHRY, CDR2 SYGVKD, per germline. The trim removed 0 bases at V and 5 bases at J, leaving 5 bases unmatched. The CDR3 length is 15 residues. The CDR3 sequence: CAISESITGGTEAFF. The CDR3 coding sequence is TGTGCCATCAGTGAGTCGATTACAGGGGGAACTGAAGCTTTCTTT.

The sample holds a few counts of this clone. In the same sample, other DNA sequences code for this CDR3. This chain's CDR3 is CASSARGRETQYF. The DNA of the CDR3 is TGTGCCAGCAGCGCAAGGGGGAGGGAGACCCAGTACTTC. The rearrangement links TRBV9 to TRBJ2-5; perhaps D is TRBD1 or TRBD2 (6 bases each). CDR1 SGDLS and CDR2 YYNGEE come from the germline V gene. V lost 3 bases, J lost 5 bases, and 11 bases lay in between. CDR3 size: 13 residues.

The chain has TRBV7-3 and TRBJ2-2; D remains ambiguous. V lost 1 base and J lost 5, with 14 bases in between. Germline values: CDR1 SGHTA, CDR2 FQGTGA. This CDR3 has 16 residues. The CDR3 nucleotides read TGTGCCAGCAGCTTAAATCAGCAGGTTCAAACCGGGGAGCTGTTTTTT. Translated: CASSLNQQVQTGELFF.

V is TRBV10-1 and J is TRBJ1-4; 9 nucleotides line up with TRBD1. The junction had 13 bases not matched to a gene; V was cut back by 3 bases and J by 8 bases. The CDR3 extends over 17 amino acids. Per the germline V gene, CDR1 is WNHNN and CDR2 is SYGVQD (reference sequence). As DNA, the CDR3 is TGCGCCAGCAGTGACCCCGCGGGACAGGGTGTTCGAGAAAAACTGTTTTTT. Protein: CASSDPAGQGVREKLFF.

This clone was detected only a few times. The J gene is TRBJ2-4, the V gene TRBV5-1; the D gene is possibly TRBD1 (5 bases). This CDR3 has 15 amino acids. V gave up 0 bases and J gave up 7 bases, with 14 bases separating them. From germline, CDR1 is SGHRS and CDR2 YFSETQ. The CDR3 coding sequence is TGCGCCAGCAGCTTGGCCGACAGCCTCGGGAACATTCAGTACTTC. It yields the protein CASSLADSLGNIQYF.

The V gene is TRBV29-1, the J gene TRBJ2-2; D is unresolved. V was trimmed by 4 bases and J by 3 bases, leaving 12 bases between them. Germline CDR1 SQVTM, CDR2 ANQGSEA. CDR3 length: 14 residues. CDR3 loop: CSVGGFHYTGELFF. The CDR3 DNA follows: TGCAGCGTTGGAGGTTTTCATTACACCGGGGAGCTGTTTTTT.

There are a few counts of this clone. The V and J genes are TRBV6-6 and TRBJ2-5; D unresolved. Germline V CDR1 and CDR2: MNHNY, SVGAGI (reference sequence). The CDR3 sequence is 12 residues long. V lost 5 bases to trimming and J lost 4 bases, with 8 bases between them. The chain's CDR3 is CASSLRAETQYF. For the CDR3, the DNA is TGTGCCAGCAGTCTCCGGGCAGAGACCCAGTACTTC.

CDR3 region: CASSSASGRVTYNEQFF. CDR3 in DNA: TGTGCCAGCAGTTCCGCTAGCGGGAGGGTAACCTACAATGAGCAGTTCTTC. The chain links TRBV27 to TRBJ2-1; 12 bases map to TRBD2. The V and J ends lost 4 bases and 2 bases, in that order; junction bases with no gene match: 6. This CDR3 has 17 residues. From germline, CDR1 is MNHEY and CDR2 SMNVEV (reference sequence).

This clone has a handful of counts. V usage is TRBV2 and J usage is TRBJ2-7; TRBD2 agrees at 8 bases. V was pared by 8 bases and J by 7 bases, with 7 bases of the junction left unmatched. The CDR3 totals 12 residues. Per the germline V gene, CDR1 is SNHLY and CDR2 is FYNNEI. For the CDR3, the DNA is TGTGCCAGCGAAGCGGGAGCAAGGGAGCAGTACTTC. Protein: CASEAGAREQYF.

This clone has only a few counts. Other nucleotide sequences from this sample produce the same CDR3. The chain couples TRBV2 to TRBJ2-7; D call uncertain. V dropped 4 bases and J dropped 4 bases, with 5 bases sitting between them. This CDR3 contains 11 residues. The germline V gene encodes CDR1 SNHLY and CDR2 FYNNEI. As DNA, the CDR3 is TGTGCCAGCAGTGCATCATACGAGCAGTACTTC. Its translation is CASSASYEQYF.

This clone was counted between two and nine times. CDR3 residues: CASSDSRGYTGELFF. DNA for the CDR3: TGTGCCAGCAGTGATTCCAGGGGGTATACCGGGGAGCTGTTTTTT. The J gene is TRBJ2-2, the V gene TRBV2; 7 bases align to TRBD1. The CDR3 extends over 15 amino acids. The V segment lost 3 bases and the J segment 5 bases; nucleotides outside the gene matches: 6. From germline, CDR1 is SNHLY and CDR2 FYNNEI.

This clone came up a few times. V is TRBV5-4 and J is TRBJ2-1; D not resolved. CDR3 length equals 12 residues. CDR1 and CDR2 from the germline V gene are SGHNT and YYREEE (reference sequence). Trimming cost V 0 bases and J 8 bases, with 6 bases left between them. CDR3 sequence reads: CASSLASDEQFF. The CDR3 DNA reads TGTGCCAGCAGCTTGGCATCAGATGAGCAGTTCTTC. Combining the CDR3 with reference TRBV5-4 and TRBJ2-1 gives the whole variable domain ETGVTQSPTHLIKTRGQQVTLRCSSQSGHNTVSWYQQALGQGPQFIFQYYREEENGRGNFPPRFSGLQFPNYSSELNVNALELDDSALYLCASSLASDEQFFGPGTRLTVL.

The chain recombines TRBV6-5 with TRBJ2-7; a possible D gene is TRBD2 (6 bases). V was clipped by 0 bases and J by 3 bases, with 9 bases between them. CDR3 length: 14 amino acids. Germline V gives CDR1 MNHEY, CDR2 SVGAGI. CDR3 residues: CASSYSAGYYEQYF. For the CDR3, the DNA is TGTGCCAGCAGTTACTCGGCGGGGTACTACGAGCAGTACTTC.

This clone was counted only a few times. The chain recombines TRBV29-1 with TRBJ2-7, with no clear D. Germline V gene sequence: CDR1 SQVTM, CDR2 ANQGSEA. The CDR3 runs 13 residues. Trimming pared 4 bases from V and 2 bases from J, leaving 12 bases between. The CDR3 DNA sequence: TGCAGCGTTGCGGCGTATCAGGCCTACGAGCAGTACTTC. It specifies CSVAAYQAYEQYF.

The rearrangement uses TRBV4-1 and TRBJ2-1; 8 bases align to TRBD2. CDR3 size: 16 residues. Germline-derived CDR1 and CDR2 are MGHRA and YSYEKL. Germline trimming cut 2 bases from V and 7 bases from J; bases unmatched to any gene: 10. The CDR3 nucleotides read TGCGCCAGCAGCCAACCAACTAGCGGTCCTAATAATGAGCAGTTCTTC. This codes for CASSQPTSGPNNEQFF.

The V and J genes are TRBV28 and TRBJ2-7; 9 nucleotides align to TRBD2. Germline V gene data show CDR1 as MDHEN and CDR2 as SYDVKM. This CDR3 is 15 amino acids long. Unmatched junction bases numbered 11, after V lost 4 bases and J lost 7 bases. The CDR3 reads CASSSIAGVIREQYF. The CDR3 DNA reads TGTGCCAGCAGTTCAATAGCGGGAGTGATCCGTGAGCAGTACTTC.

The table lists this clone with a few counts. The same CDR3 also results from other DNA sequences found in this sample. This chain joins TRBV29-1 and TRBJ2-5; no clear D gene. Germline CDR1 reads SQVTM; CDR2 reads ANQGSEA. V gave up 6 bases and J gave up 1 base, with 12 bases separating them. The CDR3 extends over 13 amino acids. The CDR3 spells CSVRTGPQETQYF. DNA for the CDR3: TGCAGCGTGAGGACCGGGCCCCAAGAGACCCAGTACTTC.